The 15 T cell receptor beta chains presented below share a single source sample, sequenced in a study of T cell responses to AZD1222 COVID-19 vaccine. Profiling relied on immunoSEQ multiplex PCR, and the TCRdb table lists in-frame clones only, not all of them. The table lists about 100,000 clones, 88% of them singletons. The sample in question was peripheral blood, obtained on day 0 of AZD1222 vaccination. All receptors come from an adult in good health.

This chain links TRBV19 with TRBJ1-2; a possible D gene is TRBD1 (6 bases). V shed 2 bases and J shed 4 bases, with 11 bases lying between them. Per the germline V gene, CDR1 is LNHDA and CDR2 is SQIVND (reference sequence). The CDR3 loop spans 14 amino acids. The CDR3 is CASSISTGFYGYTF. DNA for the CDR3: TGTGCCAGTAGTATATCGACAGGCTTCTATGGCTACACCTTC.

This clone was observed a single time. CDR3: CASSIWQVNEKLFF. As DNA, the CDR3 is TGTGCCAGTAGTATATGGCAGGTGAATGAAAAACTGTTTTTT. The gene calls are TRBV19 and TRBJ1-4; D is ambiguous. CDR3 length equals 14 residues. The V gene lost 2 bases and the J gene lost 5 bases, with 9 bases spanning the gap. Germline V gene data show CDR1 as LNHDA and CDR2 as SQIVND (reference sequence). Full variable domain (remainder filled in from reference TRBV19 and TRBJ1-4): DGGITQSPKYLFRKEGQNVTLSCEQNLNHDAMYWYRQDPGQGLRLIYYSQIVNDFQKGDIAEGYSVSREKKESFPLTVTSAQKNPTAFYLCASSIWQVNEKLFFGSGTQLSVL.

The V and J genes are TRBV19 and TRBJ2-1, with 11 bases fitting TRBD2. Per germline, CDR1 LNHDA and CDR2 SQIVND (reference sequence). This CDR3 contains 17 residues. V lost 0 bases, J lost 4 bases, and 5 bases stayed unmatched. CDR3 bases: TGTGCCAGTAGTATAGATCTTACTAGCGGGAGTTACAATGAGCAGTTCTTC. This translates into CASSIDLTSGSYNEQFF.

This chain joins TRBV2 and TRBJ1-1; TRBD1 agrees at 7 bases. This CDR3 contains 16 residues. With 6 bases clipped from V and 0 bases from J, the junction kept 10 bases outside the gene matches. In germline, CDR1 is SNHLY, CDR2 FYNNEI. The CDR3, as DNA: TGTGCCAGCAGCCCAATAGGTGGGACAGTGAACACTGAAGCTTTCTTT. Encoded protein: CASSPIGGTVNTEAFF.

In nucleotides, the CDR3 is TGTGCCAGCAGGACCAGCGGGGCGGATGGCTACACCTTC. Protein product: CASRTSGADGYTF. V gene TRBV3-1 (or the pseudogene TRBV3-2) combines with J gene TRBJ1-2, with D possibly being TRBD1 (5 bases). Germline CDR1 reads LGHDT; CDR2 reads YNNKEL (reference sequence). V dropped 6 bases and J dropped 6 bases, with 14 bases sitting between them. The CDR3 contains 13 residues.

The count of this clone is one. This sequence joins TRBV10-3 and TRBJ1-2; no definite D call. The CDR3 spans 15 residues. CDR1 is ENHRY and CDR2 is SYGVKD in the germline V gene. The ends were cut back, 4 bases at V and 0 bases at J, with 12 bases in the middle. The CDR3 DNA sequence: TGTGCCATCAGTGGAGAGGAGGGAGCTAACTATGGCTACACCTTC. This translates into CAISGEEGANYGYTF.

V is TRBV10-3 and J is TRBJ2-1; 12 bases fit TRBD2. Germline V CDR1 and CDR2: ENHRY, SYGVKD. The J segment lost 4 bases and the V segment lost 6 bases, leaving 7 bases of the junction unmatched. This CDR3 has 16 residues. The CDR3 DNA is TGTGCCATCAGCGTGGGACTAGCGGGCCCTTACAATGAGCAGTTCTTC. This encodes CAISVGLAGPYNEQFF.

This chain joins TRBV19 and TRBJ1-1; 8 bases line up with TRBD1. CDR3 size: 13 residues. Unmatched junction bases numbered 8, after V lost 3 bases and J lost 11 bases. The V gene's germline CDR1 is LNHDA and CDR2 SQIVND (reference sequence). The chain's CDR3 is CASSITGGQTAFF. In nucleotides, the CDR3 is TGTGCCAGTAGTATTACAGGGGGACAGACGGCTTTCTTT.

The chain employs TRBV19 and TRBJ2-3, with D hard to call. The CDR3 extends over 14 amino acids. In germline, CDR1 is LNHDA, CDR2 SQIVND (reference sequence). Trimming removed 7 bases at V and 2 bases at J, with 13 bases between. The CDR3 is CASKVDSYTDTQYF. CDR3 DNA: TGTGCCAGTAAGGTTGACTCCTACACAGATACGCAGTATTTT.

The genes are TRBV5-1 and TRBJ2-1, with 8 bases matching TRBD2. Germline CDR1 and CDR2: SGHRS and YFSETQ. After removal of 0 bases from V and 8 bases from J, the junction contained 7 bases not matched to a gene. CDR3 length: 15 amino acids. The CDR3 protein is CASSLGTSPLDEQFF. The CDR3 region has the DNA TGCGCCAGCAGCTTGGGGACTAGCCCTCTCGATGAGCAGTTCTTC.

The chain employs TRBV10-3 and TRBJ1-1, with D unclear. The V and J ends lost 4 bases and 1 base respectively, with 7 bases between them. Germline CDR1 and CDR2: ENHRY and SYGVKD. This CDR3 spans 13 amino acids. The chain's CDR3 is CAISAAGNTEAFF. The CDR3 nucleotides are TGTGCCATCAGTGCAGCTGGGAACACTGAAGCTTTCTTT.

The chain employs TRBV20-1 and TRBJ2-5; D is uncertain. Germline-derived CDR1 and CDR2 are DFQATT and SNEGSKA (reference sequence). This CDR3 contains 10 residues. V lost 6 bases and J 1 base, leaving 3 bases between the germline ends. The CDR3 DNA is TGCAGTGCCAGCCAAGAGACCCAGTACTTC. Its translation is CSASQETQYF.

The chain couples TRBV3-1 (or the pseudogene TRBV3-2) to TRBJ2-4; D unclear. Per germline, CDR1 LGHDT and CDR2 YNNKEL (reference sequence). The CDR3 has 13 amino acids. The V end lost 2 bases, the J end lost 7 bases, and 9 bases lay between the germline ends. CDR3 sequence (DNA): TGTGCCAGCAGCCAATCTCAGAGGAACATTCAGTACTTC. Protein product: CASSQSQRNIQYF.

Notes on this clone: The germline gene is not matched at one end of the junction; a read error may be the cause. The CDR3 spells CASSPRTQETQYF. The CDR3 nucleotides read TGTGCTAGCAGCCCTCGGACACAAGAGACCCAGTACTTC. The V gene is TRBV7-7, the J gene TRBJ2-5, with D perhaps TRBD1 (5 bases). The CDR3 has 13 amino acids. Germline assignment: CDR1 SSHAT and CDR2 FNYEAQ (reference sequence).

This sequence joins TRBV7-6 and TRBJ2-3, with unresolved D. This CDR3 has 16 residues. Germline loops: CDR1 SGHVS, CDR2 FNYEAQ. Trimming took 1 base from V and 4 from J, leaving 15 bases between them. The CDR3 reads CASSLGVAFVADTQYF. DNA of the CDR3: TGTGCCAGCAGCTTAGGGGTAGCCTTTGTTGCAGATACGCAGTATTTT.